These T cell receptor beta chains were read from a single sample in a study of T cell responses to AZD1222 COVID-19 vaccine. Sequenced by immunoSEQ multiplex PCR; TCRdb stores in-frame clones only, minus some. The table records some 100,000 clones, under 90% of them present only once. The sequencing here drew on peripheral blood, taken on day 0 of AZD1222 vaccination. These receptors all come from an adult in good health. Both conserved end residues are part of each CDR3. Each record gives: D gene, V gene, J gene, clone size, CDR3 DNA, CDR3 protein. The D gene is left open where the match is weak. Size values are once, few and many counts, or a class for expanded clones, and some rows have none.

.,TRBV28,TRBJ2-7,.,TGTGCCAGCACTGGCGCCACCTACGAGCAGTACTTC,CASTGATYEQYF
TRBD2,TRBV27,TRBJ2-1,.,TGTGCCAGCAGTACCCAGGCGGGAGTAGGTGTGAATGAGCAGTTCTTC,CASSTQAGVGVNEQFF
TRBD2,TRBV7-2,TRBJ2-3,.,TGTGCCAGCAGCTTAGAGTGGCTAGCGGGGGGGCGAGATACGCAGTATTTT,CASSLEWLAGGRDTQYF
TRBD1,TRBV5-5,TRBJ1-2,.,TGTGCCAGCAGCTTGGGCCAGGGGGAATGGTATGGCTACACCTTC,CASSLGQGEWYGYTF
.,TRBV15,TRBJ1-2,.,TGTGCCACCAGCAGAGATAAGGCTAACTATGGCTACACCTTC,CATSRDKANYGYTF
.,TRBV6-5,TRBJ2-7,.,TGTGCCAGCACTCCACCCGGTGTCAGGGGCTACGAGCAGTACTTC,CASTPPGVRGYEQYF
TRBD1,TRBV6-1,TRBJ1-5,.,TGTGCCAGCAGTGAAGGGCGGCGACAGGGGGCGAGGCAGCCCCAGCATTTT,CASSEGRRQGARQPQHF
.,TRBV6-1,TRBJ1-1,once,TGTGCCAGCAGTGAACAGGCGAACACTGAAGCTTTCTTT,CASSEQANTEAFF
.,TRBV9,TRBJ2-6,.,TGTGCCAGCAGCGTCGGGACTCCCTGGTCTGGGGCCAACGTCCTGACTTTC,CASSVGTPWSGANVLTF
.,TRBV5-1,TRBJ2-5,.,TGCGCCAGCAGCTATCAAGAGACCCAGTACTTC,CASSYQETQYF
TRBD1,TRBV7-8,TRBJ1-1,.,TGTGCCAGCAGCCGGGGACAGCTGAACACTGAAGCTTTCTTT,CASSRGQLNTEAFF
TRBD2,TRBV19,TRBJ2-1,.,TGTGCCAGTATCAGAGGGACTAGCGGGTACAATGAGCAGTTCTTC,CASIRGTSGYNEQFF
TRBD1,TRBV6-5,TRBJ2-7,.,TGTGCCAGCGCTCTCCGGGGGACAGGGGGCTACGAGCAGTACTTC,CASALRGTGGYEQYF
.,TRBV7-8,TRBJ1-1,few,TGTGCCACTAAACTTGAGACGGGGAACACTGAAGCTTTCTTT,CATKLETGNTEAFF
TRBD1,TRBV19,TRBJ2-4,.,TGTGCCAGTAGTTCACCGGGACAGGGTCCCAAAAACATTCAGTACTTC,CASSSPGQGPKNIQYF
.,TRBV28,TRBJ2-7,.,TGTGCCAGCAGTTTATTACAGCTCTACGAGCAGTACTTC,CASSLLQLYEQYF
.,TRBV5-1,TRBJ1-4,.,TGCGCCAGCAGCTACAGCTCAACTAATGAAAAACTGTTTTTT,CASSYSSTNEKLFF
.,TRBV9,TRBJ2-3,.,TGTGCCAGCAGCGTAGCGGGACCAGGCACAGATACGCAGTATTTT,CASSVAGPGTDTQYF
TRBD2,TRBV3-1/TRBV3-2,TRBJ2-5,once,TGTGCCAGCAGCCCAATGGTTGGGACTAGCGGGAGTGAGACCCAGTACTTC,CASSPMVGTSGSETQYF
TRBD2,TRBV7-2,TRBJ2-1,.,TGTGCCAGCAGCTTAGCTGTCTCGGCGGGGGGGCCATATGAGCAGTTCTTC,CASSLAVSAGGPYEQFF
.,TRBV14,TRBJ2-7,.,TGTGCCAGCAGCTCCTCGACAGTCTACGAGCAGTACTTC,CASSSSTVYEQYF
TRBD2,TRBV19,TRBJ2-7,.,TGTGCCAGTAGTATGTCTAGCGGCGGGGAGTACGAGCAGTACTTC,CASSMSSGGEYEQYF
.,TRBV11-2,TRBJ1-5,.,TGTGCCAGCAGCCAAGGGGGGAGCAATCAGCCCCAGCATTTT,CASSQGGSNQPQHF
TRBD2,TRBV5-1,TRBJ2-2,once,TGCGCCAGCAGCCTCTCTGGGGGGGACACCGGGGAGCTGTTTTTT,CASSLSGGDTGELFF
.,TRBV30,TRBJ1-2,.,TGTGCCTGGAGTGTAGGTCGAAACGGGTTTGGCTACACCTTC,CAWSVGRNGFGYTF
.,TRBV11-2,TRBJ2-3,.,TGTGCCAGCTCGGGGGTCCCAGATACGCAGTATTTT,CASSGVPDTQYF
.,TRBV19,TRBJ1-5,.,TGTGCCAGTAGTATAAACTTCGGCAGGGATCAGCCCCAGCATTTT,CASSINFGRDQPQHF
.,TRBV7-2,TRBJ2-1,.,TGTGCCAGCAGCTCGCCGGTCAAAGGGTACAATGAGCAGTTCTTC,CASSSPVKGYNEQFF